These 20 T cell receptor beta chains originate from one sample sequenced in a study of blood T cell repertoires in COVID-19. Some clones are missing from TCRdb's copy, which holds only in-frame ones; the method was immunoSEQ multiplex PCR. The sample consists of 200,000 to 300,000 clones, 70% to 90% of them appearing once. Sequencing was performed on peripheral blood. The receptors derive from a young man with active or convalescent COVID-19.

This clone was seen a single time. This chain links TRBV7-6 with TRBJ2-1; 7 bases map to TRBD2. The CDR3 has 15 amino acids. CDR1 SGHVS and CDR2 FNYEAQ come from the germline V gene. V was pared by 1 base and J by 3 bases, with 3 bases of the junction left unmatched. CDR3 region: CASSLVGDYYNEQFF. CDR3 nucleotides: TGTGCCAGCAGCTTAGTGGGGGACTACTACAATGAGCAGTTCTTC.

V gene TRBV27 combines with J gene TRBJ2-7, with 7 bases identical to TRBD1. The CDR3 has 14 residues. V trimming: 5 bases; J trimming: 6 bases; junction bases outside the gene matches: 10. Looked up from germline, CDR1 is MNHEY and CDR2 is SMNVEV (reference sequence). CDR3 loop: CASSNLGQPFEQYF. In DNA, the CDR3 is TGTGCCAGCAGTAACCTGGGACAGCCCTTCGAGCAGTACTTC.

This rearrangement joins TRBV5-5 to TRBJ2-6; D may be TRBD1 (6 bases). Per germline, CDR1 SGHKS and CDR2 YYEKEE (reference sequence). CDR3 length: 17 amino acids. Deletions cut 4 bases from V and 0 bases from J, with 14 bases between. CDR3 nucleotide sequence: TGTGCCAGCAGCGGAATTACAGGGCCCTCTGGGGCCAACGTCCTGACTTTC. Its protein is CASSGITGPSGANVLTF.

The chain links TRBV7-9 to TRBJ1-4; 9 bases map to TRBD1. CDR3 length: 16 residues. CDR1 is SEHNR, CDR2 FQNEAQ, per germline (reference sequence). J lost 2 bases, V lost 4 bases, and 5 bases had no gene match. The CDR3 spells CASSSRTGGTNEKLFF. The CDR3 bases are TGTGCCAGCAGCTCCCGTACAGGGGGCACTAATGAAAAACTGTTTTTT. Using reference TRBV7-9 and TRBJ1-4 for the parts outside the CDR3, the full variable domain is DTGVSQNPRHKITKRGQNVTFRCDPISEHNRLYWYRQTLGQGPEFLTYFQNEAQLEKSRLLSDRFSAERPKGSFSTLEIQRTEQGDSAMYLCASSSRTGGTNEKLFFGSGTQLSVL.

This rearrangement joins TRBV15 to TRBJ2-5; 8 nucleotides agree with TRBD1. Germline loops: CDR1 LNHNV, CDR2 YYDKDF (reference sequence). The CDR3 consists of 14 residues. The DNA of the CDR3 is TGTGCAGTGGGCGGCGCAGGGGGCCGAGAGACCCAGTACTTC. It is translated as CAVGGAGGRETQYF.

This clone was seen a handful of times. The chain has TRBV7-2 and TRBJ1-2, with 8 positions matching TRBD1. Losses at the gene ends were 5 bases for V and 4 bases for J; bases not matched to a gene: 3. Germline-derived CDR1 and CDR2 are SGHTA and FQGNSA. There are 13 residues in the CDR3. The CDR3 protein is CASSKQGVYGYTF. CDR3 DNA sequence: TGTGCCAGCAGCAAACAGGGGGTCTATGGCTACACCTTC.

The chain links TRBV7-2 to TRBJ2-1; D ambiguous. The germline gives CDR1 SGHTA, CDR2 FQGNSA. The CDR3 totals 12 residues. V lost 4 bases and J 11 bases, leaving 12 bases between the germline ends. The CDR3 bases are TGTGCCAGCAGCTCAGGTACAATGAAGCAGTTCTTC. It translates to CASSSGTMKQFF.

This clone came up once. The CDR3 reads CATSRSPNEKLFF. In DNA form, the CDR3 reads TGTGCCACCAGCAGGAGTCCTAATGAAAAACTGTTTTTT. This sequence joins TRBV15 and TRBJ1-4; D uncertain. CDR1 and CDR2 (germline): LNHNV, YYDKDF (reference sequence). This CDR3 has 13 residues. Trimming removed 3 bases at V and 3 bases at J, with 5 bases between.

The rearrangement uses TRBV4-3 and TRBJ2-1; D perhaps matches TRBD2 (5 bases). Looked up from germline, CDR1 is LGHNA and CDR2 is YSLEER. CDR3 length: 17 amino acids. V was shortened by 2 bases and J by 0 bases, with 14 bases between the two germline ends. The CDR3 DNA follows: TGCGCCAGCAGCCAACGGACTGGATCCAGCTCCTACAATGAGCAGTTCTTC. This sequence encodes CASSQRTGSSSYNEQFF.

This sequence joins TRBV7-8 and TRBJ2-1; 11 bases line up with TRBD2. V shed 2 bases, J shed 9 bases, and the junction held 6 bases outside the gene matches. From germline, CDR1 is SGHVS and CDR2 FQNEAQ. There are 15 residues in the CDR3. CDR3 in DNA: TGTGCCAGCAGCTTAAGTACTAGCGGGAGTGTTGAGCAGTTCTTC. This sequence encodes CASSLSTSGSVEQFF.

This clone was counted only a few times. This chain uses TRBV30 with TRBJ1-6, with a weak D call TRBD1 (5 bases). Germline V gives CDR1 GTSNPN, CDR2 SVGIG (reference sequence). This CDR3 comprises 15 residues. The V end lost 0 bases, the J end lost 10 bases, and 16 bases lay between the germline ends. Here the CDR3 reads CAWSVPGASGSPLHF. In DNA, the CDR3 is TGTGCCTGGAGTGTACCTGGGGCATCGGGCTCACCCCTCCACTTT.

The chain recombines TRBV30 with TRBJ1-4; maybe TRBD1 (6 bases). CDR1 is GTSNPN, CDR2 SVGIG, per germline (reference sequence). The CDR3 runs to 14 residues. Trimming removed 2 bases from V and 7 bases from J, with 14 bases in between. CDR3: CAWSRQGLREKLFF. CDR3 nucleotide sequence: TGTGCCTGGAGTAGGCAGGGGTTACGTGAAAAACTGTTTTTT.

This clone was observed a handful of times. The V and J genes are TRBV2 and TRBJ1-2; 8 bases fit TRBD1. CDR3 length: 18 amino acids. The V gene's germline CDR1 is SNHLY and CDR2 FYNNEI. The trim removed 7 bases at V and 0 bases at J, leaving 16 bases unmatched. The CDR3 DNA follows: TGTGCCAGCACCCTCGGACAGGGCAGACCCAGTACTAACTATGGCTACACCTTC. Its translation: CASTLGQGRPSTNYGYTF.

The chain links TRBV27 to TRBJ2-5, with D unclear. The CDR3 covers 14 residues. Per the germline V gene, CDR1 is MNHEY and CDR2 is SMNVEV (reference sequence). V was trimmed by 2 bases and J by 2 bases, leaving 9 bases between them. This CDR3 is CASSLRGRQETQYF. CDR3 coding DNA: TGTGCCAGCAGTTTAAGAGGCAGACAAGAGACCCAGTACTTC.

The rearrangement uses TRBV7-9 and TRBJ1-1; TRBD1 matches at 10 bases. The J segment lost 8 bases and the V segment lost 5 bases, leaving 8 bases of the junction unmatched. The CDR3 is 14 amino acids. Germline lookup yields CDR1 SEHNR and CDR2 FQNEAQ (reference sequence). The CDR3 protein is CASSRPTGGSEAFF. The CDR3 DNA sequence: TGTGCCAGCAGCCGCCCGACAGGGGGCTCGGAAGCTTTCTTT. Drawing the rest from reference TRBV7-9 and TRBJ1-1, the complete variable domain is DTGVSQNPRHKITKRGQNVTFRCDPISEHNRLYWYRQTLGQGPEFLTYFQNEAQLEKSRLLSDRFSAERPKGSFSTLEIQRTEQGDSAMYLCASSRPTGGSEAFFGQGTRLTVV.

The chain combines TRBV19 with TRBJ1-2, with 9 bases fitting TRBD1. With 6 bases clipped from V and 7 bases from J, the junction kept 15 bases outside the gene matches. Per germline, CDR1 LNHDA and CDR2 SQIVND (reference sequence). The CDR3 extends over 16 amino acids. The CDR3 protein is CASSTTYRGHQGGYTF. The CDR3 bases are TGTGCCAGTAGCACGACTTACAGGGGGCACCAGGGTGGCTACACCTTC. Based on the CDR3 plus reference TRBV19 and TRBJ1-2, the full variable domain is DGGITQSPKYLFRKEGQNVTLSCEQNLNHDAMYWYRQDPGQGLRLIYYSQIVNDFQKGDIAEGYSVSREKKESFPLTVTSAQKNPTAFYLCASSTTYRGHQGGYTFGSGTRLTVV.

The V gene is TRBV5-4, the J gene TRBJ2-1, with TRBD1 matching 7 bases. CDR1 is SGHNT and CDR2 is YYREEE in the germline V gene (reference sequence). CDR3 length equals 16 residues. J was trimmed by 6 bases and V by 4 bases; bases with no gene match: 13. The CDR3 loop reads CASSAGTVDITNEQFF. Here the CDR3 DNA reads TGTGCCAGCAGCGCAGGGACAGTTGATATAACCAATGAGCAGTTCTTC.

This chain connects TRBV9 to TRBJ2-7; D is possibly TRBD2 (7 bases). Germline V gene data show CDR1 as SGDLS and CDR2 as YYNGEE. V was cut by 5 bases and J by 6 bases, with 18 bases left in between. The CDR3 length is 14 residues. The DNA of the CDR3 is TGTGCCAGCAGTGGCGGGGGCCAGTTGACCGAGCAGTACTTC. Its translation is CASSGGGQLTEQYF.

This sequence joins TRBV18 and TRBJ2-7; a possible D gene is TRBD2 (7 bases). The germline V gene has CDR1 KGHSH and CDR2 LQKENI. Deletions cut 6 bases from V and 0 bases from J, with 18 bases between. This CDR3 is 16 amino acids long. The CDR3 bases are TGTGCCAGCTCCCCTTCTGGGGGGGCAACCTCCTACGAGCAGTACTTC. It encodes CASSPSGGATSYEQYF.

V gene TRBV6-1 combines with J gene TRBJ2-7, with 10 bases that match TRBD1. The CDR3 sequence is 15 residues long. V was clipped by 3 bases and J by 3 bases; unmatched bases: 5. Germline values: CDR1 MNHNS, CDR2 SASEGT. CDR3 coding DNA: TGTGCCAGCAGTGATGTCCGGGACAGGGGCTACGAGCAGTACTTC. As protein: CASSDVRDRGYEQYF.